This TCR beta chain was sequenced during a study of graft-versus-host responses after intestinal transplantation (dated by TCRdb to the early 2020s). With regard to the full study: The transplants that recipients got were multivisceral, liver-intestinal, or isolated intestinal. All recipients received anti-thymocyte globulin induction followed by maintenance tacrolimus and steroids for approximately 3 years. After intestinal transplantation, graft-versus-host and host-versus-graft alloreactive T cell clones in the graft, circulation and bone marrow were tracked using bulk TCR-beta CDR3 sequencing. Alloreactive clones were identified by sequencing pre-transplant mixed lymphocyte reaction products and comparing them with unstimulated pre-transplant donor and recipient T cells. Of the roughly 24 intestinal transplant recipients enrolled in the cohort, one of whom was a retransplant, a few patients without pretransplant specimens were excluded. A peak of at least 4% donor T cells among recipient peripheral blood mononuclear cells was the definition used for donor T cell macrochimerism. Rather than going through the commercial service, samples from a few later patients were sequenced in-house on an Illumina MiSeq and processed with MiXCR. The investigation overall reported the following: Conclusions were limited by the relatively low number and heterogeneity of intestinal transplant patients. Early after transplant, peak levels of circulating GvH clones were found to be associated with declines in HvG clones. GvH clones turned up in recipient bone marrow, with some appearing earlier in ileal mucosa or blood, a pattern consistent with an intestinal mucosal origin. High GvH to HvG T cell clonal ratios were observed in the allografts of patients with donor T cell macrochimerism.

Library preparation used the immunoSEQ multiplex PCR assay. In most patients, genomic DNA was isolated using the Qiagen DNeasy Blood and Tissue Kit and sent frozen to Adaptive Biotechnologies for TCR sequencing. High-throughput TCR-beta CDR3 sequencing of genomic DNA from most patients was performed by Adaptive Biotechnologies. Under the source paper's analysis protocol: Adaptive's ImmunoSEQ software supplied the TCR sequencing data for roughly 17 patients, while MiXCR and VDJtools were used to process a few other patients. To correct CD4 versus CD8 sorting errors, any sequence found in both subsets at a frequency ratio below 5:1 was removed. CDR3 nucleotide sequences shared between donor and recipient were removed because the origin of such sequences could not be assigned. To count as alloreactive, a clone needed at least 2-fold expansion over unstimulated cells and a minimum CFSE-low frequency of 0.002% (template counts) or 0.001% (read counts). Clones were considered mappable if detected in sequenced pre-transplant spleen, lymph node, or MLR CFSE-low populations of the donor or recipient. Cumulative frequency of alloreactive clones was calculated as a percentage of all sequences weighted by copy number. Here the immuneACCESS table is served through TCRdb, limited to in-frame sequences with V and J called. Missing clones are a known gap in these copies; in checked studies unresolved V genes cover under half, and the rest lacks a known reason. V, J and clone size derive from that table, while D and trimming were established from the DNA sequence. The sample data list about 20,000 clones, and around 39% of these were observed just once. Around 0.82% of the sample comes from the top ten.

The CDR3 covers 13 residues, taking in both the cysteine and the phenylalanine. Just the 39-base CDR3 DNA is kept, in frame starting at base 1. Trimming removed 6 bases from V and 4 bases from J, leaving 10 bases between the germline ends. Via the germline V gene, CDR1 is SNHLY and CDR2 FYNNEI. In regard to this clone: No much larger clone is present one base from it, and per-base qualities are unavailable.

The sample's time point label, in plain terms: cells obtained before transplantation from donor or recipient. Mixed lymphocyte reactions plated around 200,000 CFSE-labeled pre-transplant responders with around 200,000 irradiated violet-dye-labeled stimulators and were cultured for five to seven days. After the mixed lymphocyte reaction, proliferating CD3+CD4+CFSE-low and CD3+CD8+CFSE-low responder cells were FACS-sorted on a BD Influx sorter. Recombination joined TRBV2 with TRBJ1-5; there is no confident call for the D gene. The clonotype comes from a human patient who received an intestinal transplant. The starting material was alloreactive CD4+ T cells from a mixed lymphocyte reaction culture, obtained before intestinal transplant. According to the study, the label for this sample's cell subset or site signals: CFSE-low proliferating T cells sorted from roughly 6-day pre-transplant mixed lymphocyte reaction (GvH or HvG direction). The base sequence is TGTGCCAGCAGGAGGGCACCGAATCAGCCCCAGCATTTT. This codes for CASRRAPNQPQHF.